This T cell receptor beta chain was found in a study of Tregs in tolerant kidney transplant recipients. Germline V gene lookup returns CDR1 SEHNR and CDR2 FQNEAQ (reference sequence). The CDR3 loop spans 15 amino acids. The V segment lost 2 bases and the J segment 2 bases; nucleotides outside the gene matches: 2. Related graft donors supplied nonmyeloablative bone marrow transplants, and mixed chimerism was transient. Repertoires were generated with immunoSEQ multiplex PCR, while TCRdb's copy carries only in-frame clones and drops some. Here the sample spans about 50,000 clones, about 92% being singletons.

The chain employs TRBV7-9 and TRBJ2-3; 9 bases are a match to TRBD2. The TCR sequence derives from a human patient who received a combined kidney and bone marrow transplant. Some of these T cells may belong to the graft donor. The sample here was CD8+ T cells from blood (PBMCs), taken 12 months after the transplant. The CDR3 here is CASSLLAGPTDTQYF. For the CDR3, the DNA is TGTGCCAGCAGCTTACTAGCGGGGCCCACAGATACGCAGTATTTT. The whole variable domain, remainder taken from reference TRBV7-9 and TRBJ2-3, is DTGVSQNPRHKITKRGQNVTFRCDPISEHNRLYWYRQTLGQGPEFLTYFQNEAQLEKSRLLSDRFSAERPKGSFSTLEIQRTEQGDSAMYLCASSLLAGPTDTQYFGPGTRLTVL.